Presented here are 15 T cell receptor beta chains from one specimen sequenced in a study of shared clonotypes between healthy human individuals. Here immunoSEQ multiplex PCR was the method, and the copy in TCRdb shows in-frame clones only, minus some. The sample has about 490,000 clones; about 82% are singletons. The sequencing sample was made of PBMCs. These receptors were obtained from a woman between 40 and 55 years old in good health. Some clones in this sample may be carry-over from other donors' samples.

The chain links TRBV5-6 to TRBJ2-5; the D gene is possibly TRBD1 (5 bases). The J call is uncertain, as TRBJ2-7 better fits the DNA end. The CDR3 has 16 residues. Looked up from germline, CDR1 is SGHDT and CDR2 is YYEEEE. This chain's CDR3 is CASSLSLGLNSYEQYF. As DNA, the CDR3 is TGTGCCAGCAGCTTGTCGCTGGGGCTGAACTCGTACGAGCAGTACTTC.

In nucleotides, the CDR3 is TGCGCCAGCAGCTTGAACAGGGGCGGAGGCTACACCTTC. Protein sequence: CASSLNRGGGYTF. The chain has TRBV5-1 and TRBJ1-2, with 7 bases that match TRBD1. Germline CDR1 and CDR2: SGHRS and YFSETQ. This CDR3 spans 13 amino acids. Trimming removed 1 base from V and 8 bases from J; junction bases left unmatched: 5.

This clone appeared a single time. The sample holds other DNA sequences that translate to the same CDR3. CDR3 in amino acids: CASSVGPRADTQYF. Written as DNA, the CDR3 is TGTGCCAGCAGCGTAGGCCCGAGGGCGGATACGCAGTATTTT. The V call is TRBV9, the J call TRBJ2-3; TRBD2 is a possible D gene (5 bases). CDR1 is SGDLS, CDR2 YYNGEE, per germline. V lost 0 bases and J lost 6, with 11 bases in between. The length of the CDR3 is 14 residues. Full variable domain (remainder filled in from reference TRBV9 and TRBJ2-3): DSGVTQTPKHLITATGQRVTLRCSPRSGDLSVYWYQQSLDQGLQFLIQYYNGEERAKGNILERFSAQQFPDLHSELNLSSLELGDSALYFCASSVGPRADTQYFGPGTRLTVL.

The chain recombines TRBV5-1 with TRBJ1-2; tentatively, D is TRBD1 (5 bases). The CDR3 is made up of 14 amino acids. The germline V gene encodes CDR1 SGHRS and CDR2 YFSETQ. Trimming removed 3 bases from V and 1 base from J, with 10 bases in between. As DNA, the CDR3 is TGCGCCAGCAGCTGGGAGACAGTTAACTATGGCTACACCTTC. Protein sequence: CASSWETVNYGYTF.

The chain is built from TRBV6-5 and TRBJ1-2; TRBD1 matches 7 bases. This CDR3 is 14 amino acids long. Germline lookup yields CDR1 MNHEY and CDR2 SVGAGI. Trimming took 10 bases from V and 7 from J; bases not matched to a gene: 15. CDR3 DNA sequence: TGTGCCACCCTTCCACAGGGGCAGACCTCTGGCTACACCTTC. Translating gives CATLPQGQTSGYTF.

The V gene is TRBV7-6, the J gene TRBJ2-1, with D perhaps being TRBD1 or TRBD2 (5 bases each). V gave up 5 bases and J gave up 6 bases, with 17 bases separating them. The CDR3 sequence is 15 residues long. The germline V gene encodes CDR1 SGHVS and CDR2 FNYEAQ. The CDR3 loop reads CASSPYLGEGNEQFF. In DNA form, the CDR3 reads TGTGCCAGCAGCCCCTACTTGGGGGAAGGCAATGAGCAGTTCTTC.

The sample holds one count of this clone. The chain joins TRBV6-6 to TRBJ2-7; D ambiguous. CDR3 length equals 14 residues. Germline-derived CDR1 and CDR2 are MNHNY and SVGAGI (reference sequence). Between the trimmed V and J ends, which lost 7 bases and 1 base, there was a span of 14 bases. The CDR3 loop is CASTNRVQSYEQYF. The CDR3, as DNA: TGTGCCAGCACCAACCGCGTCCAGTCCTACGAGCAGTACTTC.

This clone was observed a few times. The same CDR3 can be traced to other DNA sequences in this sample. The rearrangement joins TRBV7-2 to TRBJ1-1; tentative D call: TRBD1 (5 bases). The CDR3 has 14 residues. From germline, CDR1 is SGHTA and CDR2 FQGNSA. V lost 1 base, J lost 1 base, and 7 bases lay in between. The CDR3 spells CASSLGGANTEAFF. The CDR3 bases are TGTGCCAGCAGCTTAGGAGGGGCGAACACTGAAGCTTTCTTT.

As DNA, the CDR3 is TGTGCCAGCAGTTACGCCGGGTCACACTATGGCTACACCTTC. It yields the protein CASSYAGSHYGYTF. This chain uses TRBV6-6 with TRBJ1-2; no firm D call. This CDR3 has 14 residues. Trimming took off 2 bases at V and 3 bases at J, with 10 bases between the two ends. CDR1 and CDR2 (germline): MNHNY, SVGAGI (reference sequence).

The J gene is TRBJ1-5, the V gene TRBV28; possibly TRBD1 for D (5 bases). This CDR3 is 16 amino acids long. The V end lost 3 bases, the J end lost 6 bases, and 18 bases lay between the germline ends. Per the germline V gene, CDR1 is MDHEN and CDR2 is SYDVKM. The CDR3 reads CASSFPLSAGLQPQHF. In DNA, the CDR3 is TGTGCCAGCAGTTTCCCCCTTTCCGCGGGGCTTCAGCCCCAGCATTTT. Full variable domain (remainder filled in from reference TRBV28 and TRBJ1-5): DVKVTQSSRYLVKRTGEKVFLECVQDMDHENMFWYRQDPGLGLRLIYFSYDVKMKEKGDIPEGYSVSREKKERFSLILESASTNQTSMYLCASSFPLSAGLQPQHFGDGTRLSIL.

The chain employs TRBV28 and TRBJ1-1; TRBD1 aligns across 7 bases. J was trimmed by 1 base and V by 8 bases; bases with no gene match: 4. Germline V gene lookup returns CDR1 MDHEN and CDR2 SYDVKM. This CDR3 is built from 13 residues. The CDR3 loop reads CASLGTANTEAFF. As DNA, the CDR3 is TGTGCCAGCCTCGGGACAGCGAACACTGAAGCTTTCTTT.

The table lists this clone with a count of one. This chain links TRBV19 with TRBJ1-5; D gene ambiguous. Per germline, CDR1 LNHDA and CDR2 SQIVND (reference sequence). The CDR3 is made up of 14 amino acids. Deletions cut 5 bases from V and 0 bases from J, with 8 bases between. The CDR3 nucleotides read TGTGCCAGTAGTGATAGAAATAGCAATCAGCCCCAGCATTTT. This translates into CASSDRNSNQPQHF.

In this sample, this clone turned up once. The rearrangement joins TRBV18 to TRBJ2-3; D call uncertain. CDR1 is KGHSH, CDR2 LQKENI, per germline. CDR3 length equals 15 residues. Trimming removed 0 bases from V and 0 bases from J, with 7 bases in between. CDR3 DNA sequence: TGTGCCAGCTCACCACCGGCCCTAAGCACAGATACGCAGTATTTT. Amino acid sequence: CASSPPALSTDTQYF.

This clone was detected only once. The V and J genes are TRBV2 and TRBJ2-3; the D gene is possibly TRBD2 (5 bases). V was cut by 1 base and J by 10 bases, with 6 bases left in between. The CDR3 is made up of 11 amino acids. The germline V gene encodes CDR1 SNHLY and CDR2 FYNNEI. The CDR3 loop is CASSEGTPQYF. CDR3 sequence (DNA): TGTGCCAGCAGTGAAGGGACTCCGCAGTATTTT.

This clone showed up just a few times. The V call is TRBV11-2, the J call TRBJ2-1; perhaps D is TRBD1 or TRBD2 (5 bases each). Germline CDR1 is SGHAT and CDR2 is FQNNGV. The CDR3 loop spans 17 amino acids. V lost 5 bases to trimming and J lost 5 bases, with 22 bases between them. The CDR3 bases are TGTGCCAGCAGCCTCCTCGGACCCGGGGCCTCGGACAATGAGCAGTTCTTC. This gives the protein CASSLLGPGASDNEQFF.